The source of this T cell receptor beta chain is a study of OX40 agonist ivuxolimab in advanced cancers. The repertoire was sequenced with immunoSEQ multiplex PCR; TCRdb's copy has only in-frame clones and lacks some. Among approximately 7,400 clones listed, around 67% were seen once. The length of the CDR3 is 16 residues. V lost 4 bases, J lost 5 bases, and 6 bases stayed unmatched. Germline-derived CDR1 and CDR2 are SGHAT and FQNNGV. The input for sequencing was CD4+ or CD8+ T cells sorted from blood, taken in a trial of the OX40 agonist ivuxolimab. The rearrangement links TRBV11-2 to TRBJ2-2; 11 nucleotides line up with TRBD2. This receptor was taken from an adult with an advanced solid tumor such as melanoma, head and neck, liver or kidney cancer. CDR3 loop: CASSWIAGGITGELFF. DNA for the CDR3: TGTGCCAGCAGCTGGATAGCGGGAGGGATTACCGGGGAGCTGTTTTTT.